This is a list of T cell receptor beta chains from one sample in a study of CD8 T cells in Susac syndrome. TCRdb re-called the immunoSEQ multiplex PCR reads with MiXCR, one entry per CDR3 protein. The sample lists fewer than 200,000 distinct CDR3 sequences, roughly 94% seen once, with roughly 0.11% in the top ten. The material sequenced was CD4+ T cells from PBMCs. The receptors were sampled from a human donor with Susac syndrome. The CDR3 runs from the conserved cysteine through the conserved F or W. A D gene is named only where the DNA matches it firmly. The size field is filled for only some rows; it gives once, few, many or a size class.

size	D	V	J	DNA	CDR3
once	.	TRBV11-2	TRBJ2-3	TGTGCCAGCAGCCCGTCATTTCCCACAGATACGCAGTATTTT	CASSPSFPTDTQYF
.	.	TRBV25-1	TRBJ1-2	TGTGCCAGCAGTTCCCGCAGGCCTGGGGGCTACACCTTC	CASSSRRPGGYTF
.	.	TRBV4-1	TRBJ1-2	TGCGCCAGCAGTCCGGGGCCCGAACGGGGCTACACCTTC	CASSPGPERGYTF
.	TRBD1	TRBV5-1	TRBJ2-1	TGCGCCAGCAGACTAACAGGGGACAATGAGCAGTTCTTC	CASRLTGDNEQFF
.	TRBD1	TRBV10-3	TRBJ2-4	TGTGCCATCAGTGAGTCCCCGGGACAGGGAAACATTCAGTACTTC	CAISESPGQGNIQYF
.	.	TRBV12-3/TRBV12-4	TRBJ1-1	TGTGCCAGCAGTTTAATGCAGTCTGAAGCTTTCTTT	CASSLMQSEAFF
.	.	TRBV5-1	TRBJ1-1	TGCGCCAGCAGCCCGGGACCTGGGAACACTGAAGCTTTCTTT	CASSPGPGNTEAFF
once	.	TRBV7-2	TRBJ2-1	TGTGCCAGCAGCTTAAGAGGGCGACAGTTCTTC	CASSLRGRQFF
few	.	TRBV7-2	TRBJ2-1	TGTGCCAGCAGCCTAATCCGGGGGGCCAGCGATGAGCAGTTCTTC	CASSLIRGASDEQFF
.	.	TRBV5-4	TRBJ1-1	TGTGCCAGCAGCTTGCAGCCGGGGACTGAAGCTTTCTTT	CASSLQPGTEAFF
.	TRBD2	TRBV7-2	TRBJ2-5	TGTGCCAGCAGCTTAGCACTAGCGGGGAAGAAGACCCAGTACTTC	CASSLALAGKKTQYF
.	.	TRBV12-3/TRBV12-4	TRBJ2-1	TGTGCCAGCAGTTTTCAGTTCTTC	CASSFQFF
.	TRBD1	TRBV20-1	TRBJ1-6	TGCAGTGCTAGAGATCAGGGGGGGGCCCGTGTACCCCTCCACTTT	CSARDQGGARVPLHF
.	.	TRBV7-8	TRBJ1-1	TGTGCCAGCAGCAGTGGGACTGGAAAGAACACTGAAGCTTTCTTT	CASSSGTGKNTEAFF
.	.	TRBV18	TRBJ1-5	TGTGCCAGCTCACCTCTCGACGGGAGCAATCAGCCCCAGCATTTT	CASSPLDGSNQPQHF
.	TRBD1	TRBV3-1	TRBJ1-2	TGTGCCAGCAGCTCCCGGACAGGGGAAGGCTACACCTTC	CASSSRTGEGYTF
.	TRBD1	TRBV5-1	TRBJ1-1	TGCGCCAGCAGCTTGGGAGGGGGCTCGGGTATGAACACTGAAGCTTTCTTT	CASSLGGGSGMNTEAFF
.	.	TRBV7-2	TRBJ1-1	TGTGCCAGCAGCTTAGTGGGTCTTGAAGCTTTCTTT	CASSLVGLEAFF
.	TRBD1	TRBV12-3/TRBV12-4	TRBJ2-7	TGTGCCAGCAGTCAGGGACAGGGGGCGTACGAGCAGTACTTC	CASSQGQGAYEQYF
.	.	TRBV6-5	TRBJ2-6	TGTGCCAGCAGTTACGAGGGGAACTCTGGGGCCAACGTCCTGACTTTC	CASSYEGNSGANVLTF
.	TRBD1	TRBV5-1	TRBJ2-5	TGCGCCAGCAACTTGCAGGGGGCCGAAGTCTCTGAGACCCAGTACTTC	CASNLQGAEVSETQYF
.	.	TRBV7-9	TRBJ2-3	TGTGCCAGCAGCGCGGACTTTGGGGATACGCAGTATTTT	CASSADFGDTQYF
.	.	TRBV20-1	TRBJ1-5	TGCAGTGCTGGGGGCAGGGGAGTCTATCAGCCCCAGCATTTT	CSAGGRGVYQPQHF
once	TRBD1	TRBV6-2/TRBV6-3	TRBJ1-1	TGTGCCAGCAGAGGGGGACAGTTGGGCACTGAAGCTTTCTTT	CASRGGQLGTEAFF
.	.	TRBV5-1	TRBJ1-5	TGCGCCAGCAGCAAGGAGGCGGATCAGCCCCAGCATTTT	CASSKEADQPQHF